This T cell receptor (beta chain) derives from a study of cytomegalovirus exposure and HLA in healthy donors. Overall study results and limits: Most observed TCR sequences were rare, whereas some public TCRs were detected in many donors. In terms of immune exposure information, only CMV serostatus was available.

Each donor was nominally healthy when sampled (though unrecorded immune exposures were likely). This clone was seen only once. What it binds is not known. V was pared by 6 bases and J by 0 bases, with 5 bases between. Germline CDR1 and CDR2: ENHRY and SYGVKD. The CDR3 consists of 13 residues. 60 Vbeta and 13 Jbeta primers were used in PCR. Measured with immunoSEQ multiplex PCR; TCRdb has only the in-frame clones, and not every one. The table has more than 110,000 clones, around three quarters seen once. The gene calls are TRBV10-3 and TRBJ2-2; D is uncertain. Input material: PBMCs. The origin of this receptor is a middle-aged man in good health and CMV-seropositive. CDR3 sequence reads: CAISQTNTGELFF. Written as DNA, the CDR3 is TGTGCCATCAGCCAGACGAACACCGGGGAGCTGTTTTTT.